This T cell receptor (beta chain) was obtained from a study of technical replicates of blood from several donors. Assay used: immunoSEQ multiplex PCR; TCRdb lists only in-frame clones, some missing. The table records nearly 80,000 clones, over 90% of them present only once. This clone appeared a few times. CDR1 and CDR2 (germline): SGHTA, FQGNSA. V shed 5 bases and J shed 5 bases, with 9 bases lying between them. The CDR3 has 12 residues. This TCR came from a human donor in good health. Sequencing was carried out using T cells isolated from PBMCs. This chain joins TRBV7-2 and TRBJ1-2, with D possibly TRBD1 on 6 matching bases. The CDR3 loop is CASSHTGYGYTF. CDR3 nucleotide sequence: TGTGCCAGCAGCCATACAGGGTATGGCTACACCTTC.